This paragraph reports one TCR beta chain. The sample comes from a study of blood T cell repertoires in COVID-19. Study context: Researchers got acute and convalescent COVID-19 samples from the United States, Italy and Spain. Sources were T cells, B-cell-depleted T cells, or PBMCs; the material itself was cDNA or gDNA.

The data were produced by immunoSEQ multiplex PCR, yet TCRdb's version contains in-frame clones alone and is incomplete. This table has some 120,000 clones, over 60% appearing once. The germline CDR1 and CDR2 sequences are SGHRS and YFSETQ. The CDR3 runs 20 residues. J gave up 0 bases and V 0 bases, and 11 bases lay outside the gene matches. Sequencing was performed on peripheral blood. The V gene is TRBV5-1, the J gene TRBJ2-3, with TRBD2 matching 12 bases. The sequence came from a man aged 35 to 55 with active or convalescent COVID-19. The CDR3 nucleotides read TGCGCCAGCAGCTTGGGCCCGGGACTAGCGGGTCGGACCAGCACAGATACGCAGTATTTT. This encodes CASSLGPGLAGRTSTDTQYF.